This TCR beta chain was captured by sequencing in a study of T cells expressing NK-cell markers. Following a re-call of the 5' RACE reads, TCRdb has one entry per CDR3 protein and lacks DNA. This sample's table has about 370,000 distinct CDR3 sequences. This CDR3 has 13 residues. The germline V gene has CDR1 SGHDT and CDR2 YYEEEE. The TCR originated in a woman between 50 and 59 years old in good health. V is TRBV5-6 and J is TRBJ2-1; TCRdb returns TRBD2, unconfirmable since there is no DNA. Sequencing was done on a sample of blood T cells: a sorted CD56 or NKG2C T cell subset, CD4+ or CD8+ T cells, or bulk PBMC T cells (not recorded which). This CDR3 is CASSFNGENEQFF.